This T cell receptor beta chain stems from a study of blood T cell repertoires in COVID-19. The overall study: Sample material is recorded as cDNA or gDNA derived from T cells, B-cell-depleted T cells, or PBMCs.

This CDR3 contains 13 residues. V gave up 3 bases and J gave up 3 bases; unmatched junction bases: 3. Germline V gene lookup returns CDR1 DFQATT and CDR2 SNEGSKA (reference sequence). Per the original data handling: How many nucleated cells were present was estimated from reference gene primer amplification. Assay: immunoSEQ multiplex PCR; the TCRdb copy retains only in-frame clones and omits some. From that table come the V and J calls and clone size; the DNA was used to work out D and trimming. The table lists more than 150,000 clones, about 83% of them singletons. The V and J genes are TRBV20-1 and TRBJ1-1, with 8 bases identical to TRBD1. The sequencing input was peripheral blood. This TCR was sampled from a woman between 18 and 30 years old who had recovered from COVID-19. The CDR3 DNA reads as TGCAGTGCTAGTCAGGGGGCAGACACTGAAGCTTTCTTT. Residues: CSASQGADTEAFF.